The clone carrying this T cell receptor beta chain has at least ten counts. Its antigen is currently unknown. A total of 2 million PBMCs stored at -80 degrees C provided the unsorted libraries. The data originate from a study of neurological immune-mediated disorders. The overall study: About 90% of the 34 multiple sclerosis patients had relapsing-remitting disease; 3 had secondary progressive.

The CDR3 runs 15 residues. Germline loops: CDR1 LGHDT, CDR2 YNNKEL (reference sequence). The junction had 10 bases not matched to a gene; V was cut back by 4 bases and J by 5 bases. TCRdb redid the calling of the 5' RACE reads with MiXCR, one entry per CDR3 protein. Seen here are roughly 75,000 distinct CDR3 sequences, roughly 2.6% observed once, and the top ten hold about 1.1%. Study findings and constraints: One cluster of related CDR3 sequences contained, by phylogenetic grouping, the repertoires of 18 of 34 multiple sclerosis patients and formed a possible signature. For the multiple sclerosis repertoire cluster, an association with any clinical or MRI feature was absent.

Specimen: PBMCs. This clonotype was obtained from a woman in her twenties or thirties with multiple sclerosis. The chain links TRBV3-1 to TRBJ2-7, with TRBD2 matching 8 bases. For the CDR3, the DNA is TGTGCCAGCAGCCCACCGGGACTAGTCCCCAACGAGCAGTACTTC. Residues: CASSPPGLVPNEQYF.